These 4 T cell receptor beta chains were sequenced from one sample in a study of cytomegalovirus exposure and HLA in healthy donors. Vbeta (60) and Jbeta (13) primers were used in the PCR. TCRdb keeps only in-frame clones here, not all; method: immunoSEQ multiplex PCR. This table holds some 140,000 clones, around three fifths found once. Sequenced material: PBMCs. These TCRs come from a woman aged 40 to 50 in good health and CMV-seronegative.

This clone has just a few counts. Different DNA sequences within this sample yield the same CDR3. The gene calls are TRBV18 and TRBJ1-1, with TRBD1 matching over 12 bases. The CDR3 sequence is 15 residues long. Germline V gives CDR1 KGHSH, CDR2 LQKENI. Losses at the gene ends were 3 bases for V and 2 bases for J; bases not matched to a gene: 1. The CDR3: CASSPGTGGNTEAFF. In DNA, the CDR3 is TGTGCCAGCTCACCCGGGACAGGGGGCAACACTGAAGCTTTCTTT. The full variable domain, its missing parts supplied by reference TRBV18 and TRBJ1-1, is NAGVMQNPRHLVRRRGQEARLRCSPMKGHSHVYWYRQLPEEGLKFMVYLQKENIIDESGMPKERFSAEFPKEGPSILRIQQVVRGDSAAYFCASSPGTGGNTEAFFGQGTRLTVV.

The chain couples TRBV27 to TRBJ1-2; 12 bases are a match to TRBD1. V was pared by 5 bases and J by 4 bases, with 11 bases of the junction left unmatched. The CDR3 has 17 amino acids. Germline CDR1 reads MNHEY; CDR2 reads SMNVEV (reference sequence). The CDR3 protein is CASSPTRGQGASYGYTF. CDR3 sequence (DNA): TGTGCCAGCAGTCCAACCAGGGGACAGGGGGCAAGCTATGGCTACACCTTC.

CDR3 in amino acids: CASSPGGNRENIQYF. For the CDR3, the DNA is TGTGCCAGCAGCCCAGGGGGGAACAGGGAAAACATTCAGTACTTC. V usage is TRBV5-6 and J usage is TRBJ2-4, with D possibly TRBD1 on 7 matching bases. The CDR3 runs to 15 residues. CDR1 SGHDT and CDR2 YYEEEE come from the germline V gene. The germline V and J ends were trimmed by 4 bases and 5 bases, with 16 bases remaining between them.

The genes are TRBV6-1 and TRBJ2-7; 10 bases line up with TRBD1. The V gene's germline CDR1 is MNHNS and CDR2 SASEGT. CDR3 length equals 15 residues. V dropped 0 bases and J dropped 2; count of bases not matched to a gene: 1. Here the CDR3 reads CASSEAGTGAYEQYF. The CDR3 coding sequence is TGTGCCAGCAGTGAAGCCGGGACAGGGGCCTACGAGCAGTACTTC.